The 27 T cell receptor beta chains below come from one sample, sequenced in a study of shared clonotypes between healthy human individuals. TCRdb keeps only in-frame clones here, not all; method: immunoSEQ multiplex PCR. The sample lists about 490,000 clones; 79% were seen once. The source material was PBMCs. These receptors were obtained from a woman between 40 and 55 years old in good health. Some clones in this sample may be carry-over from other donors' samples.

The chain couples TRBV10-3 to TRBJ2-7; the D gene is possibly TRBD2 (6 bases). The germline V gene encodes CDR1 ENHRY and CDR2 SYGVKD. CDR3 length: 17 amino acids. V lost 0 bases and J 2 bases, leaving 17 bases between the germline ends. The CDR3 here is CAISESGGLLRAYEQYF. The CDR3 DNA is TGTGCCATCAGTGAGTCGGGGGGTCTCCTCCGTGCCTACGAGCAGTACTTC.

This clone was recorded only once. The genes are TRBV27 and TRBJ2-1, with TRBD2 matching over 9 bases. The ends lost 2 bases at V and 1 base at J; junction bases unmatched: 6. The CDR3 loop spans 17 amino acids. Per the germline V gene, CDR1 is MNHEY and CDR2 is SMNVEV (reference sequence). The CDR3 DNA is TGTGCCAGCAGTTTAGCGGGAGGGCCTTCTTCCTACAATGAGCAGTTCTTC. Its translation is CASSLAGGPSSYNEQFF.

This CDR3 reads CASRRDQWGTDTQYF. Written as DNA, the CDR3 is TGTGCCAGCAGGAGGGACCAATGGGGTACAGATACGCAGTATTTT. The rearrangement joins TRBV2 to TRBJ2-3; D possibly matches TRBD1 or TRBD2 (5 bases each). The CDR3 length is 15 residues. The germline gives CDR1 SNHLY, CDR2 FYNNEI. V gave up 6 bases and J gave up 3 bases, with 16 bases separating them.

This clone was observed a single time. The chain carries TRBV30 and TRBJ2-1; 12 nucleotides agree with TRBD2. This CDR3 region has 14 residues. CDR1 is GTSNPN, CDR2 SVGIG, per germline (reference sequence). J lost 7 bases, V lost 8 bases, and 9 bases had no gene match. For the CDR3, the DNA is TGTGCCACATTAAGGACTAGCGGGATTAATGAGCAGTTCTTC. It specifies CATLRTSGINEQFF.

This clone has just one count. The chain combines TRBV5-4 with TRBJ1-1, with D possibly being TRBD1 (6 bases). The V and J ends lost 2 bases and 4 bases respectively, with 15 bases between them. The CDR3 has 15 residues. In germline, CDR1 is SGHNT, CDR2 YYREEE (reference sequence). The CDR3 region has the DNA TGTGCCAGCAGCTTTTCTCCGGGGGCGCCCACTGAAGCTTTCTTT. Protein: CASSFSPGAPTEAFF.

In this sample, this clone turned up a few times. The chain carries TRBV27 and TRBJ2-3, with 9 nucleotides matching TRBD1. Unmatched junction bases numbered 8, after V lost 7 bases and J lost 9 bases. CDR3 length: 13 amino acids. Germline CDR1 is MNHEY and CDR2 is SMNVEV (reference sequence). The CDR3 DNA reads as TGTGCCAGCATGGCCGGGGACAGGGAGACGCAGTATTTT. It specifies CASMAGDRETQYF.

This clone was seen only once. The DNA of the CDR3 is TGTGCCAGCAGCTCCCCTTTCGATCTGTACCTCTCGGCTAACTATGGCTACACCTTC. Its protein product is CASSSPFDLYLSANYGYTF. The chain carries TRBV27 and TRBJ1-2; D ambiguous. The CDR3 runs to 19 residues. The V gene's germline CDR1 is MNHEY and CDR2 SMNVEV (reference sequence). V was clipped by 6 bases and J by 0 bases, with 26 bases between them.

This chain connects TRBV27 to TRBJ1-5; D uncertain. The CDR3 loop spans 13 amino acids. V lost 3 bases and J lost 5, with 8 bases in between. CDR1 and CDR2 (germline): MNHEY, SMNVEV (reference sequence). In DNA, the CDR3 is TGTGCCAGCAGTTTTTGGCGGGATCAGCCCCAGCATTTT. Amino acid sequence: CASSFWRDQPQHF.

The gene calls are TRBV30 and TRBJ2-7; D possibly uses TRBD1 or TRBD2 (7 bases each). The CDR3 runs to 16 residues. The germline gives CDR1 GTSNPN, CDR2 SVGIG (reference sequence). V lost 1 base, J lost 2 bases, and 18 bases lay in between. CDR3 DNA: TGTGCCTGGAGTGGAGGGTCGGGGAGGGGGCCCTACGAGCAGTACTTC. Translation: CAWSGGSGRGPYEQYF.

This chain joins TRBV7-9 and TRBJ1-1; D is uncertain. CDR1 and CDR2 from the germline V gene are SEHNR and FQNEAQ (reference sequence). This CDR3 has 15 residues. V lost 1 base and J lost 1, with 10 bases in between. CDR3 DNA: TGTGCCAGCAGCTTAGGAGACCCTAGGAACACTGAAGCTTTCTTT. It is translated as CASSLGDPRNTEAFF.

CDR3 nucleotide sequence: TGTGCCAGCAGCAGGGAGGTCAGCGCGAACACCGGGGAGCTGTTTTTT. Translation: CASSREVSANTGELFF. This sequence joins TRBV5-6 and TRBJ2-2, with TRBD2 as a possible D gene (6 bases). Germline V lookup: CDR1 SGHDT, CDR2 YYEEEE. The CDR3 contains 16 residues. Trimming removed 4 bases from V and 0 bases from J, with 13 bases in between.

Note on this clone: At the DNA level, this CDR3 is encoded by other sequences in the same sample as well. This rearrangement joins TRBV18 to TRBJ1-1; D not resolved. Germline V gene sequence: CDR1 KGHSH, CDR2 LQKENI. The CDR3 loop spans 15 amino acids. Trimming removed 3 bases from V and 0 bases from J, with 11 bases in between. CDR3 in DNA: TGTGCCAGCTCACCCCAGAGGCACTTGAACACTGAAGCTTTCTTT. As protein: CASSPQRHLNTEAFF.

This CDR3 is CASSIAASGEYEQYF. The CDR3 DNA is TGTGCCAGTAGTATAGCTGCTAGCGGAGAATACGAGCAGTACTTC. J is TRBJ2-7 and V is TRBV19; 7 bases match TRBD2. Germline assignment: CDR1 LNHDA and CDR2 SQIVND (reference sequence). V lost 1 base, J lost 4 bases, and 7 bases stayed unmatched. The CDR3 spans 15 residues. The whole variable domain, remainder taken from reference TRBV19 and TRBJ2-7, is DGGITQSPKYLFRKEGQNVTLSCEQNLNHDAMYWYRQDPGQGLRLIYYSQIVNDFQKGDIAEGYSVSREKKESFPLTVTSAQKNPTAFYLCASSIAASGEYEQYFGPGTRLTVT.

The chain is built from TRBV5-1 and TRBJ1-1; the match to TRBD1 covers 9 bases. The ends lost 4 bases at V and 1 base at J; junction bases unmatched: 5. Germline assignment: CDR1 SGHRS and CDR2 YFSETQ. This CDR3 has 15 residues. The CDR3: CASSQETGGNTEAFF. CDR3 sequence (DNA): TGCGCCAGCAGCCAGGAGACAGGGGGGAACACTGAAGCTTTCTTT.

The rearrangement uses TRBV6-1 and TRBJ2-1; 8 bases are shared with TRBD2. Per the germline V gene, CDR1 is MNHNS and CDR2 is SASEGT. Losses at the gene ends were 0 bases for V and 7 bases for J; bases not matched to a gene: 8. This CDR3 region has 16 residues. The CDR3 spells CASSEASGGPGNEQFF. CDR3 coding DNA: TGTGCCAGCAGTGAAGCGTCGGGAGGGCCGGGGAATGAGCAGTTCTTC.

J is TRBJ2-3 and V is TRBV5-6; no reliable D call. Germline CDR1 and CDR2: SGHDT and YYEEEE. The CDR3 runs to 16 residues. V was clipped by 3 bases and J by 0 bases, with 14 bases between them. The CDR3: CASSSILTYSTDTQYF. In nucleotides, the CDR3 is TGTGCCAGCAGCTCTATACTAACATATAGCACAGATACGCAGTATTTT. Based on the CDR3 plus reference TRBV5-6 and TRBJ2-3, the full variable domain is DAGVTQSPTHLIKTRGQQVTLRCSPKSGHDTVSWYQQALGQGPQFIFQYYEEEERQRGNFPDRFSGHQFPNYSSELNVNALLLGDSALYLCASSSILTYSTDTQYFGPGTRLTVL.

Note on this clone: Other DNA sequences in this specimen translate into the identical CDR3. The V gene is TRBV19, the J gene TRBJ2-5, with 8 bases fitting TRBD1. With V trimmed by 4 bases and J by 2 bases, 0 bases remained unmatched. In germline, CDR1 is LNHDA, CDR2 SQIVND (reference sequence). The CDR3 spans 13 residues. CDR3 sequence (DNA): TGTGCCAGTAGTAACAGGGGGCAAGAGACCCAGTACTTC. It translates to CASSNRGQETQYF.

V and J are TRBV7-8 and TRBJ1-5, with 8 bases lining up with TRBD1. J gave up 1 base and V 5 bases, and 4 bases lay outside the gene matches. The CDR3 length is 15 residues. The germline V gene has CDR1 SGHVS and CDR2 FQNEAQ. CDR3 coding DNA: TGTGCCAGCAGCGTGGACAGGGTCAGCAATCAGCCCCAGCATTTT. As protein: CASSVDRVSNQPQHF. Combining the CDR3 with reference TRBV7-8 and TRBJ1-5 gives the whole variable domain GAGVSQSPRYKVAKRGQDVALRCDPISGHVSLFWYQQALGQGPEFLTYFQNEAQLDKSGLPSDRFFAERPEGSVSTLKIQRTQQEDSAVYLCASSVDRVSNQPQHFGDGTRLSIL.

This clone was observed a single time. CDR3 nucleotides: TGTGCCAGCAGCTTAGAGCTAGCCTCCTACGAGCAGTACTTC. This encodes CASSLELASYEQYF. J is TRBJ2-7 and V is TRBV11-3; D possibly corresponds to TRBD2 (5 bases). The CDR3 is 14 amino acids. V was pared by 0 bases and J by 0 bases, with 6 bases between. Germline-derived CDR1 and CDR2 are SGHNT and YENEEA.

The gene calls are TRBV6-1 and TRBJ2-1; D unresolved. Trimming removed 1 base from V and 5 bases from J, with 12 bases in between. CDR3 size: 15 residues. Germline CDR1 and CDR2: MNHNS and SASEGT. Written as DNA, the CDR3 is TGTGCCAGCAGTGAAGATAGGTCGCGGAACAATGAGCAGTTCTTC. This encodes CASSEDRSRNNEQFF.

This clone was seen only once. This rearrangement joins TRBV27 to TRBJ2-7; 11 positions match TRBD2. J was trimmed by 7 bases and V by 3 bases; bases with no gene match: 5. The germline V gene has CDR1 MNHEY and CDR2 SMNVEV (reference sequence). The CDR3 runs 14 residues. Here the CDR3 reads CASSFSGRVAEQYF. The CDR3 bases are TGTGCCAGCAGTTTTAGCGGGAGGGTGGCTGAGCAGTACTTC.

The chain couples TRBV11-2 to TRBJ1-3; TRBD1 is a possible D gene (6 bases). The CDR3 is made up of 17 amino acids. Germline V gives CDR1 SGHAT, CDR2 FQNNGV. The V end lost 3 bases, the J end lost 4 bases, and 19 bases lay between the germline ends. The CDR3 sequence is CASSLTSQGWWGNTIYF. The CDR3 region has the DNA TGTGCCAGCAGCTTGACGTCCCAGGGGTGGTGGGGAAACACCATATATTTT.

The chain carries TRBV5-5 and TRBJ2-3, with 10 bases identical to TRBD2. This CDR3 region has 14 residues. Germline CDR1 and CDR2: SGHKS and YYEKEE (reference sequence). With 6 bases clipped from V and 4 bases from J, the junction kept 5 bases outside the gene matches. Here the CDR3 DNA reads TGTGCCAGCATCAGCGGGAGGGCCTCAGATACGCAGTATTTT. As protein: CASISGRASDTQYF. Supplemented by reference TRBV5-5 and TRBJ2-3, the full variable domain reads DAGVTQSPTHLIKTRGQQVTLRCSPISGHKSVSWYQQVLGQGPQFIFQYYEKEERGRGNFPDRFSARQFPNYSSELNVNALLLGDSALYLCASISGRASDTQYFGPGTRLTVL.

Concerning this clone itself: Other DNA sequences in the same sample also yield this CDR3. The gene calls are TRBV28 and TRBJ2-7, with D unclear. The length of the CDR3 is 12 residues. CDR1 and CDR2 (germline): MDHEN, SYDVKM. The V end lost 3 bases, the J end lost 3 bases, and 6 bases lay between the germline ends. In DNA, the CDR3 is TGTGCCAGCAGTTTGCCCTTCTACGAGCAGTACTTC. This sequence encodes CASSLPFYEQYF.

The chain couples TRBV7-2 to TRBJ2-3, with TRBD2 identical over 7 bases. The V gene's germline CDR1 is SGHTA and CDR2 FQGNSA. CDR3 length: 16 residues. J lost 0 bases, V lost 5 bases, and 8 bases had no gene match. CDR3 coding DNA: TGTGCCAGCAGCCAAATCAGCGGGGCTAGCACAGATACGCAGTATTTT. It specifies CASSQISGASTDTQYF.

There are a few counts of this clone. The chain recombines TRBV7-8 with TRBJ1-5; D uncertain. The length of the CDR3 is 14 residues. The V end lost 4 bases, the J end lost 2 bases, and 9 bases lay between the germline ends. The germline gives CDR1 SGHVS, CDR2 FQNEAQ. For the CDR3, the DNA is TGTGCCAGCAGCTATGATGTGGGCAATCAGCCCCAGCATTTT. It specifies CASSYDVGNQPQHF.

The chain is built from TRBV5-5 and TRBJ1-2, with D perhaps TRBD1 (6 bases). With 5 bases removed from V and 9 bases from J, the gap between germline ends came to 26 bases. The CDR3 is made up of 16 amino acids. Germline CDR1 reads SGHKS; CDR2 reads YYEKEE (reference sequence). The CDR3 here is CASSRRGAPAFMSYTF. The CDR3 region has the DNA TGTGCCAGCAGTCGCCGGGGGGCGCCTGCATTCATGAGCTACACCTTC.